The 19 T cell receptor beta chains presented below share a single source sample, sequenced in a study of shared clonotypes between healthy human individuals. The assay was immunoSEQ multiplex PCR, and TCRdb's table has in-frame clones only and misses some. The sample lists about 300,000 clones, around 72% seen once, with under 13% in the top ten. The sequencing sample was made of memory CD4+ T cells sorted from blood. Specified subset: CD45RA-negative fraction. The receptors come from a young man in good health.

This chain uses TRBV5-6 with TRBJ1-5, with D unclear. The CDR3 consists of 16 residues. Trimming pared 0 bases from V and 6 bases from J, leaving 16 bases between. Germline-derived CDR1 and CDR2 are SGHDT and YYEEEE. The CDR3 DNA sequence: TGTGCCAGCAGCTTGGCGTTTCAACCCTCGGGTCAGCCCCAGCATTTT. The encoded protein is CASSLAFQPSGQPQHF.

This clone has a count of ten or more. DNA for the CDR3: TGTGCCAGCAGCTTGACACGGGACAGCTCCCCGGGGACCCAGTACTTC. It translates to CASSLTRDSSPGTQYF. The V and J genes are TRBV5-4 and TRBJ2-5; 7 bases line up with TRBD1. CDR1 is SGHNT, CDR2 YYREEE, per germline (reference sequence). This CDR3 spans 16 amino acids. Germline trimming cut 1 base from V and 7 bases from J; bases unmatched to any gene: 13.

This clone was seen once. This sequence joins TRBV15 and TRBJ2-7, with no clear D. The length of the CDR3 is 15 residues. V lost 1 base and J 0 bases, leaving 10 bases between the germline ends. Germline V CDR1 and CDR2: LNHNV, YYDKDF (reference sequence). CDR3 amino acids: CATSRGTESSYEQYF. In DNA, the CDR3 is TGTGCCACCAGCAGAGGAACGGAAAGCTCCTACGAGCAGTACTTC.

The CDR3 nucleotides read TGTGCCAGCAGTTTAAGGGGACAGGGACGAAGCTCCTACGAGCAGTACTTC. Protein sequence: CASSLRGQGRSSYEQYF. The chain uses TRBV27 and TRBJ2-7, with 9 bases aligning to TRBD1. V trimming: 2 bases; J trimming: 0 bases; junction bases outside the gene matches: 8. This CDR3 region has 17 residues. CDR1 is MNHEY and CDR2 is SMNVEV in the germline V gene (reference sequence).

This chain connects TRBV6-1 to TRBJ2-1, with a tentative D call TRBD1 (6 bases). V lost 5 bases and J 0 bases, leaving 11 bases between the germline ends. The CDR3 loop spans 15 amino acids. CDR1 and CDR2 from the germline V gene are MNHNS and SASEGT. The CDR3 DNA reads TGTGCCAGCAGTACCTTGACAGGCTCCTACAATGAGCAGTTCTTC. Protein: CASSTLTGSYNEQFF.

This clone was seen at least ten times. The CDR3: CASSVVGTGGNTIYF. CDR3 DNA: TGTGCCAGCAGCGTAGTCGGGACAGGTGGAAACACCATATATTTT. The rearrangement uses TRBV9 and TRBJ1-3; 8 bases map to TRBD1. CDR1 and CDR2 from the germline V gene are SGDLS and YYNGEE. The trim removed 0 bases at V and 3 bases at J, leaving 2 bases unmatched. The CDR3 loop spans 15 amino acids.

The V and J genes are TRBV5-5 and TRBJ2-4, with D unclear. The length of the CDR3 is 14 residues. V lost 4 bases and J lost 7, with 15 bases in between. The germline gives CDR1 SGHKS, CDR2 YYEKEE (reference sequence). The DNA of the CDR3 is TGTGCCAGCAGCCCTTACCTGCGAGGTAACATTCAGTACTTC. Its protein is CASSPYLRGNIQYF.

The chain uses TRBV30 and TRBJ2-1, with 7 positions matching TRBD1. CDR3 size: 12 residues. The trim removed 3 bases at V and 7 bases at J, leaving 3 bases unmatched. Germline lookup yields CDR1 GTSNPN and CDR2 SVGIG (reference sequence). The CDR3 region is CAWSPTGNEQFF. For the CDR3, the DNA is TGTGCCTGGAGCCCGACAGGGAATGAGCAGTTCTTC.

The genes are TRBV9 and TRBJ2-1; 7 bases align to TRBD2. With V trimmed by 0 bases and J by 3 bases, 6 bases remained unmatched. CDR3 length: 16 amino acids. CDR1 is SGDLS and CDR2 is YYNGEE in the germline V gene. The CDR3 DNA follows: TGTGCCAGCAGCGTAGAGGGAGGGAGGGTCTACAATGAGCAGTTCTTC. The encoded protein is CASSVEGGRVYNEQFF.

V usage is TRBV19 and J usage is TRBJ2-1; D is possibly TRBD1 (5 bases). CDR1 is LNHDA and CDR2 is SQIVND in the germline V gene (reference sequence). V was shortened by 8 bases and J by 9 bases, with 14 bases between the two germline ends. The CDR3 sequence is 12 residues long. The CDR3 loop is CASFSGQGEQFF. The CDR3 DNA sequence: TGTGCCAGTTTCTCAGGGCAGGGTGAGCAGTTCTTC.

The chain recombines TRBV25-1 with TRBJ2-5; 13 bases line up with TRBD2. This CDR3 is built from 18 residues. Germline V gene lookup returns CDR1 MGHDK and CDR2 SYGVNS. Trimming removed 6 bases from V and 4 bases from J; junction bases left unmatched: 14. The CDR3 protein is CASRERSPGTSGIETQYF. CDR3 DNA sequence: TGTGCCAGCAGGGAACGTTCCCCGGGGACTAGCGGGATAGAGACCCAGTACTTC.

This rearrangement joins TRBV7-9 to TRBJ2-1; 8 bases agree with TRBD2. Germline loops: CDR1 SEHNR, CDR2 FQNEAQ (reference sequence). The CDR3 runs to 17 residues. J was trimmed by 5 bases and V by 6 bases; bases with no gene match: 15. In nucleotides, the CDR3 is TGTGCCAGCAGTTATCGAAGCGGGAGCCTTTCTAACAATGAGCAGTTCTTC. It codes for CASSYRSGSLSNNEQFF.

In this sample, this clone turned up once. The chain uses TRBV29-1 and TRBJ2-5, with TRBD2 as a possible D gene (5 bases). Germline V gives CDR1 SQVTM, CDR2 ANQGSEA. Trimming shortened V by 7 bases and J by 0 bases, and 12 bases separated the two germline ends. The CDR3 runs 13 residues. CDR3 residues: CSAEGSNQETQYF. For the CDR3, the DNA is TGCAGCGCCGAAGGGAGTAACCAAGAGACCCAGTACTTC.

Sample share makes this clone medium-sized (0.01 to 0.1%). V usage is TRBV15 and J usage is TRBJ1-2; 7 bases agree with TRBD1. The CDR3 has 15 residues. Per the germline V gene, CDR1 is LNHNV and CDR2 is YYDKDF (reference sequence). With V trimmed by 5 bases and J by 1 base, 7 bases remained unmatched. CDR3 protein: CATSALGTVNYGYTF. CDR3 in DNA: TGTGCCACCAGCGCCCTTGGGACAGTTAACTATGGCTACACCTTC.

This rearrangement joins TRBV5-1 to TRBJ2-1, with TRBD1 as a possible D gene (5 bases). The CDR3 consists of 14 residues. From germline, CDR1 is SGHRS and CDR2 YFSETQ. Trimming left V 2 bases short and J 5 bases short, with 11 bases between. CDR3 residues: CASSFEGAHNEQFF. The CDR3 coding sequence is TGCGCCAGCAGCTTTGAAGGGGCCCACAATGAGCAGTTCTTC.

This clone was picked up one time. This chain uses TRBV19 with TRBJ2-1; the match to TRBD2 covers 15 bases. CDR3 length: 19 amino acids. From germline, CDR1 is LNHDA and CDR2 SQIVND (reference sequence). J gave up 3 bases and V 8 bases, and 14 bases lay outside the gene matches. The CDR3 DNA follows: TGTGCCAGTTCCCCGGCATCCGGGACTAGCGGGAGGTACTACAATGAGCAGTTCTTC. Its translation is CASSPASGTSGRYYNEQFF.

This clone has a single count. The rearrangement uses TRBV6-5 and TRBJ1-1, with D hard to call. CDR1 and CDR2 (germline): MNHEY, SVGAGI. This CDR3 is built from 13 residues. Trimming shortened V by 2 bases and J by 4 bases, and 8 bases separated the two germline ends. The CDR3: CASSYGQSTEAFF. CDR3 nucleotide sequence: TGTGCCAGCAGTTACGGCCAGTCCACTGAAGCTTTCTTT.

This chain links TRBV7-9 with TRBJ1-2; D is uncertain. V lost 9 bases and J 1 base, leaving 12 bases between the germline ends. The CDR3 extends over 13 amino acids. CDR1 and CDR2 from the germline V gene are SEHNR and FQNEAQ (reference sequence). CDR3 region: CASSYAINYGYTF. In DNA, the CDR3 is TGTGCCAGTTCGTATGCTATTAACTATGGCTACACCTTC.

The rearrangement links TRBV6-1 to TRBJ2-7; 7 positions match TRBD2. Germline V gives CDR1 MNHNS, CDR2 SASEGT. This CDR3 region has 14 residues. V dropped 0 bases and J dropped 2; count of bases not matched to a gene: 1. The CDR3 here is CASSEAAGPYEQYF. The CDR3 DNA reads as TGTGCCAGCAGTGAAGCAGCGGGGCCCTACGAGCAGTACTTC.